The next 15 T cell receptor beta chains were all read from a single sample in a study of technical replicates of blood from a few donors. Profiled with immunoSEQ multiplex PCR; TCRdb holds only in-frame clones, not every one. The sample lists fewer than 90,000 clones, over 90% seen once, with about 0.23% in the top ten. The sequencing input was T cells isolated from PBMCs. Receptors originate from a human donor in good health.

The chain employs TRBV28 and TRBJ1-5; perhaps TRBD1 as D (5 bases). Germline lookup yields CDR1 MDHEN and CDR2 SYDVKM. The CDR3 runs to 13 residues. V dropped 1 base and J dropped 6 bases, with 7 bases sitting between them. CDR3 loop: CASSLSGIQPQHF. DNA of the CDR3: TGTGCCAGCAGTTTATCAGGGATTCAGCCCCAGCATTTT.

The genes are TRBV16 and TRBJ1-1, with D possibly being TRBD1 (6 bases). The germline CDR1 and CDR2 sequences are KGHSY and FQNENV. V was clipped by 6 bases and J by 11 bases, with 16 bases between them. The CDR3 has 12 residues. As DNA, the CDR3 is TGTGCCAGCAGTCTCAGGGAAAGGGGGGCTTTCTTT. This gives the protein CASSLRERGAFF. The full variable domain, completed using reference TRBV16 and TRBJ1-1, is GEEVAQTPKHLVRGEGQKAKLYCAPIKGHSYVFWYQQVLKNEFKFLISFQNENVFDETGMPKERFSAKCLPNSPCSLEIQATKLEDSAVYFCASSLRERGAFFGQGTRLTVV.

The chain employs TRBV4-1 and TRBJ2-6; 11 nucleotides line up with TRBD1. This CDR3 region has 19 residues. Germline CDR1 MGHRA, CDR2 YSYEKL. Trimming at V came to 0 bases and at J to 1 base, leaving 5 bases not matched to a gene. In DNA form, the CDR3 reads TGCGCCAGCAGCCAAGATCGGGACAGGGGGGATTCTGGGGCCAACGTCCTGACTTTC. This translates into CASSQDRDRGDSGANVLTF.

This sequence joins TRBV18 and TRBJ1-1; 8 bases are a match to TRBD1. The J segment lost 2 bases and the V segment lost 3 bases, leaving 14 bases of the junction unmatched. The CDR3 consists of 18 residues. Per the germline V gene, CDR1 is KGHSH and CDR2 is LQKENI. The CDR3, as DNA: TGTGCCAGCTCACCTAGACCTAGGACAGGGACGGGAAACACTGAAGCTTTCTTT. Its translation: CASSPRPRTGTGNTEAFF.

J is TRBJ1-1 and V is TRBV27; D gene ambiguous. The CDR3 extends over 14 amino acids. Per the germline V gene, CDR1 is MNHEY and CDR2 is SMNVEV (reference sequence). V shed 2 bases and J shed 1 base, with 8 bases lying between them. The CDR3 protein is CASSLDKKNTEAFF. CDR3 in DNA: TGTGCCAGCAGTTTAGACAAGAAGAACACTGAAGCTTTCTTT.

J is TRBJ2-1 and V is TRBV7-7; D is ambiguous. This CDR3 contains 16 residues. V shed 4 bases and J shed 0 bases, with 13 bases lying between them. Per the germline V gene, CDR1 is SSHAT and CDR2 is FNYEAQ (reference sequence). CDR3 loop: CASSSRRQSSYNEQFF. Here the CDR3 DNA reads TGTGCCAGCAGCTCCCGGCGGCAAAGCTCCTACAATGAGCAGTTCTTC.

This chain uses TRBV28 with TRBJ1-2, with 9 bases matching TRBD1. From germline, CDR1 is MDHEN and CDR2 SYDVKM. The CDR3 spans 14 residues. V was clipped by 3 bases and J by 5 bases; unmatched bases: 4. The CDR3 protein is CASSLGTGSYGYTF. The DNA for the CDR3 is TGTGCCAGCAGTTTGGGGACAGGGTCATATGGCTACACCTTC.

The V and J genes are TRBV4-1 and TRBJ2-7; D gene uncertain. The CDR3 is 15 residues long. Trimming removed 4 bases at V and 2 bases at J, with 15 bases between. CDR1 is MGHRA, CDR2 YSYEKL, per germline. CDR3 loop: CASSPEVDFTYEQYF. Written as DNA, the CDR3 is TGCGCCAGCAGCCCCGAGGTAGACTTTACCTACGAGCAGTACTTC.

The chain carries TRBV29-1 and TRBJ1-1; the match to TRBD1 covers 9 bases. Germline trimming cut 6 bases from V and 4 bases from J; bases unmatched to any gene: 6. The CDR3 has 13 residues. Germline values: CDR1 SQVTM, CDR2 ANQGSEA. CDR3 sequence reads: CSVTGGGSTEAFF. CDR3 sequence (DNA): TGCAGCGTAACAGGGGGCGGAAGCACTGAAGCTTTCTTT.

This chain links TRBV16 with TRBJ2-1, with 7 bases identical to TRBD1. Trimming took 8 bases from V and 3 from J; bases not matched to a gene: 4. From germline, CDR1 is KGHSY and CDR2 FQNENV. The CDR3 has 13 amino acids. Written as DNA, the CDR3 is TGTGCCAGCGGACAGGTGCTCTACAATGAGCAGTTCTTC. The encoded protein is CASGQVLYNEQFF.

This chain uses TRBV5-1 with TRBJ1-5; TRBD1 agrees at 7 bases. V dropped 5 bases and J dropped 6; count of bases not matched to a gene: 8. CDR3 length: 14 amino acids. Germline V gene lookup returns CDR1 SGHRS and CDR2 YFSETQ. The CDR3 DNA reads TGCGCCAGCAGTCCTGGACAGGCTGGTCAGCCCCAGCATTTT. Its translation: CASSPGQAGQPQHF.

This clone was seen just once. V and J are TRBV5-1 and TRBJ2-7, with D perhaps matching TRBD2 (5 bases). The CDR3 runs 14 residues. The V gene's germline CDR1 is SGHRS and CDR2 YFSETQ. The ends were cut back, 0 bases at V and 4 bases at J, with 11 bases in the middle. The CDR3 sequence: CASSLDRGPYEQYF. The CDR3 DNA reads TGCGCCAGCAGCTTGGACCGGGGTCCGTACGAGCAGTACTTC.

In DNA, the CDR3 is TGTGCCAGCAGCTTCCGGAGAGGAGTCAATCAGCCCCAGCATTTT. It yields the protein CASSFRRGVNQPQHF. The chain uses TRBV7-8 and TRBJ1-5, with D hard to call. V was pared by 3 bases and J by 3 bases, with 12 bases between. This CDR3 spans 15 amino acids. The V gene's germline CDR1 is SGHVS and CDR2 FQNEAQ.

The chain is built from TRBV5-1 and TRBJ2-1, with TRBD2 identical over 9 bases. Germline V gene sequence: CDR1 SGHRS, CDR2 YFSETQ. V shed 4 bases and J 4 bases; nucleotides not matched to a gene: 6. The CDR3 is made up of 15 amino acids. The CDR3 DNA reads as TGCGCCAGCAGCGCATTAGCGGGGGTATACAATGAGCAGTTCTTC. It is translated as CASSALAGVYNEQFF.

The chain combines TRBV5-4 with TRBJ1-2; D is undetermined. The germline V gene encodes CDR1 SGHNT and CDR2 YYREEE (reference sequence). The germline V and J ends were trimmed by 0 bases and 8 bases, with 8 bases remaining between them. The CDR3 sequence is 12 residues long. As DNA, the CDR3 is TGTGCCAGCAGCTTGGATACGCGGGGCTACACCTTC. This encodes CASSLDTRGYTF.